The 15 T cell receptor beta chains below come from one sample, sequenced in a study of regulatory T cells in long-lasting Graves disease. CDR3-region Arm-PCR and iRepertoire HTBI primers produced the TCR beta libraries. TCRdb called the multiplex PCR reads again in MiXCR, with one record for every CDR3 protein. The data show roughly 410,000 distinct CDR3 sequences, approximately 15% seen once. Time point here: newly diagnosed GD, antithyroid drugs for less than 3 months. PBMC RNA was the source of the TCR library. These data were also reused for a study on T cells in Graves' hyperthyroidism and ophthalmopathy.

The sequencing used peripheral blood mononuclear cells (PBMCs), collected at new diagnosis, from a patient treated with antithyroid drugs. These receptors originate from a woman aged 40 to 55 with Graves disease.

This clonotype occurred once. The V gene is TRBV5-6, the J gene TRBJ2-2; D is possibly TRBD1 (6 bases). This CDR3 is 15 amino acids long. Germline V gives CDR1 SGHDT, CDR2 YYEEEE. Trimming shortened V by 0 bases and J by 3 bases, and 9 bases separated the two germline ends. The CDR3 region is CASSLEEGDTGELFF. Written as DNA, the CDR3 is TGTGCCAGCAGCTTGGAAGAGGGGGACACCGGGGAGCTGTTTTTT. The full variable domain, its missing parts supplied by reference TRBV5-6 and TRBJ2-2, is DAGVTQSPTHLIKTRGQQVTLRCSPKSGHDTVSWYQQALGQGPQFIFQYYEEEERQRGNFPDRFSGHQFPNYSSELNVNALLLGDSALYLCASSLEEGDTGELFFGEGSRLTVL.

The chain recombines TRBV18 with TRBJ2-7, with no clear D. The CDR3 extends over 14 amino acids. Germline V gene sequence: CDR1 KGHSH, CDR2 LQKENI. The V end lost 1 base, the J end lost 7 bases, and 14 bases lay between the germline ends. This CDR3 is CASSPLSQVGEQYF. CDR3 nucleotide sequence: TGTGCCAGCTCACCACTGTCGCAGGTGGGAGAGCAGTACTTC.

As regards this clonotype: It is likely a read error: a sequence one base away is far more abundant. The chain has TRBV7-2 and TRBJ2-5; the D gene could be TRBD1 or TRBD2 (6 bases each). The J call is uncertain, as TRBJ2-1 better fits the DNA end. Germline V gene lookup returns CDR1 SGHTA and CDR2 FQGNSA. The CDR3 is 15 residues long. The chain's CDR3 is CASSLAGGRLDEQFF. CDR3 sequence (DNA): TGTGCCAGCAGCTTAGCGGGGGGCCGCCTGGATGAGCAGTTCTTC.

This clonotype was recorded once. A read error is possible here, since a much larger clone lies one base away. The CDR3 DNA sequence: TGTGCCGGCAGCCTTCAAAGGGGAGGGCTGTTCTTC. Translating gives CAGSLQRGGLFF. The chain has TRBV6-2 or TRBV6-3 and TRBJ2-1; TRBD2 agrees at 7 bases. Germline V lookup: CDR1 MNHEY, CDR2 SVGEGT. The CDR3 has 12 amino acids.

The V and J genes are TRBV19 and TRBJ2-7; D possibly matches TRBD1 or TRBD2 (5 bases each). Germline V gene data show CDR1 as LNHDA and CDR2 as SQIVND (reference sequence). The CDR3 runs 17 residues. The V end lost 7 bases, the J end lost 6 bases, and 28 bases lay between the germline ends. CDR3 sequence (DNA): TGTGCCAGTACCCCCTCCGCCGGGGCACTGTCGGGGAGCGAGCAGTACTTC. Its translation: CASTPSAGALSGSEQYF.

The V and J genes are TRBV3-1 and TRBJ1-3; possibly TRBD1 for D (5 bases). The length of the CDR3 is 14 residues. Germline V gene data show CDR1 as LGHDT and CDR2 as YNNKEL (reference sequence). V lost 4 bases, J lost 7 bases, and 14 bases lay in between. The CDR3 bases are TGTGCCAGCAGCCCGTGGGACGGTGCCAACACCATATATTTT. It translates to CASSPWDGANTIYF.

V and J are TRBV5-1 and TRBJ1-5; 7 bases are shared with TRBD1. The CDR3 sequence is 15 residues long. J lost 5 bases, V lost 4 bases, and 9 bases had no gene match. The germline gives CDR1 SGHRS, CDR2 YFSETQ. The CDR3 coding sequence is TGCGCCAGCAGCCCTCGGACAGGACTGGATCAGCCCCAGCATTTT. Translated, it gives CASSPRTGLDQPQHF.

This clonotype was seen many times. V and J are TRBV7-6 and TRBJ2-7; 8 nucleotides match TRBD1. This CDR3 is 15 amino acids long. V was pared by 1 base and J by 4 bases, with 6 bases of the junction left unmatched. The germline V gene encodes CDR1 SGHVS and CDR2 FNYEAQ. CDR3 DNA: TGTGCCAGCAGCTTAGGATCAGGGGGCTTTTACGAGCAGTACTTC. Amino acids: CASSLGSGGFYEQYF.

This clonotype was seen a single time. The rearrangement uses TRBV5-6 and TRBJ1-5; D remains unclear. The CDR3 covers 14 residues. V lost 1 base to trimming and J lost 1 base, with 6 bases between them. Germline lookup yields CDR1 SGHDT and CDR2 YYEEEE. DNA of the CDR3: TGTGCCAGCAGCTTGTGGCAGAGCAATCAGCCCCAGCATTTT. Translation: CASSLWQSNQPQHF. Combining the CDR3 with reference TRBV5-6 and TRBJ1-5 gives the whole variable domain DAGVTQSPTHLIKTRGQQVTLRCSPKSGHDTVSWYQQALGQGPQFIFQYYEEEERQRGNFPDRFSGHQFPNYSSELNVNALLLGDSALYLCASSLWQSNQPQHFGDGTRLSIL.

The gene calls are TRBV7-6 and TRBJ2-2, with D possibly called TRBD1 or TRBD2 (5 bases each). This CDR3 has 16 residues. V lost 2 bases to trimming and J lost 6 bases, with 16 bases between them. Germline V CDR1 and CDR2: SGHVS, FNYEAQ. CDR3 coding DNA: TGTGCCAGCAGCTTAAAGGGTGGGGGAAACGCCGGGGAGCTGTTTTTT. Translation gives CASSLKGGGNAGELFF.

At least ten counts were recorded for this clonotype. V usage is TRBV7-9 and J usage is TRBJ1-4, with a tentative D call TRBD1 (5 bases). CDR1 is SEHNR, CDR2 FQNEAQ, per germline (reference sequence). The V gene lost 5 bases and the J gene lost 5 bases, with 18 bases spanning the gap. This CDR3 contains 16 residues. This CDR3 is CASSPSYGGNNEKLFF. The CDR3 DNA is TGTGCCAGCAGCCCGAGTTACGGGGGAAACAATGAAAAACTGTTTTTT.

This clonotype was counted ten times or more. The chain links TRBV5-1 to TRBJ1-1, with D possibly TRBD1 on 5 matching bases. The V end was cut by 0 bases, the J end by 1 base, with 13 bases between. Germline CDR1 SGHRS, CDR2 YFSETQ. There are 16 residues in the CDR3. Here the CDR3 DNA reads TGCGCCAGCAGCTTGGTAGGGACCGGGACGAACACTGAAGCTTTCTTT. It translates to CASSLVGTGTNTEAFF.

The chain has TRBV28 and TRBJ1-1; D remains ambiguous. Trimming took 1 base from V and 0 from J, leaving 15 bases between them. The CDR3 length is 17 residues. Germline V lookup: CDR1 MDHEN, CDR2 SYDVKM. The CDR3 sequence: CASSLFASVILNTEAFF. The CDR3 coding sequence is TGTGCCAGCAGTTTATTTGCGTCAGTAATTTTGAACACTGAAGCTTTCTTT. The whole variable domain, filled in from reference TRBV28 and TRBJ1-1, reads DVKVTQSSRYLVKRTGEKVFLECVQDMDHENMFWYRQDPGLGLRLIYFSYDVKMKEKGDIPEGYSVSREKKERFSLILESASTNQTSMYLCASSLFASVILNTEAFFGQGTRLTVV.

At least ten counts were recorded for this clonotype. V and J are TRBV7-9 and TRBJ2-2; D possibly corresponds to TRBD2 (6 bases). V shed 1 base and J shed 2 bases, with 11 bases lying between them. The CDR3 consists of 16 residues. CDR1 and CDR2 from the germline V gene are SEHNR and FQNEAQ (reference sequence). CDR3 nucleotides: TGTGCCAGCAGCTTAGAGGCTAGCGTTAACACCGGGGAGCTGTTTTTT. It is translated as CASSLEASVNTGELFF.

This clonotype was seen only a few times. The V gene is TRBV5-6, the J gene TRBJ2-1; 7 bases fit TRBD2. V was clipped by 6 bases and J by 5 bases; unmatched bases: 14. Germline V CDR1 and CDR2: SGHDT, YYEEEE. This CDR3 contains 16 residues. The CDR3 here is CASTYPAGYSDNEQFF. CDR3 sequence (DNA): TGTGCCAGCACGTACCCAGCGGGATACTCGGACAATGAGCAGTTCTTC.